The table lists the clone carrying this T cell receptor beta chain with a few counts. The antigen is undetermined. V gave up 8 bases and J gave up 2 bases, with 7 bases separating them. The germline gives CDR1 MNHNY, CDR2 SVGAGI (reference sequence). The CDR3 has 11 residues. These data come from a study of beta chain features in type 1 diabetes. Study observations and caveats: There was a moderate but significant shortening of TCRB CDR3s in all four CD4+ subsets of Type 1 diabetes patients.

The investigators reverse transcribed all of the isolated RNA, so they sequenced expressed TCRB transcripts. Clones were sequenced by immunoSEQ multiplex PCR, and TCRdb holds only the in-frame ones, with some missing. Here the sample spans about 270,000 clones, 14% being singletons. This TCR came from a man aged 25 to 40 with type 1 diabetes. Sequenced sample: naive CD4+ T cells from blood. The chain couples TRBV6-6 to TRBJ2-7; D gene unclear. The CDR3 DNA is TGTGCCAGCGCAGGTACCTACGAGCAGTACTTC. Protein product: CASAGTYEQYF.